This TCR beta chain was identified in a study of T cell changes during pregnancy in multiple sclerosis. TCRdb keeps only in-frame clones here, not all; method: immunoSEQ multiplex PCR. The sample comprises more than 40,000 clones, approximately 94% of which are singletons, and about 0.5% rests with the top ten. Trimming stripped 2 bases from V and 9 bases from J, with 17 bases between. This CDR3 comprises 15 residues. Per germline, CDR1 SEHNR and CDR2 FQNEAQ (reference sequence). The source of this sequence is a female donor with multiple sclerosis, enrolled in a pregnancy study. The V and J genes are TRBV7-9 and TRBJ2-1; TRBD2 might be the D (7 bases). The source material was CD4+ T cells from peripheral blood mononuclear cells, sampled in the second trimester of pregnancy. CDR3 DNA sequence: TGTGCCAGCAGCTTAATCAGCGGGGCCAGGGGTGAGCAGTTCTTC. Its protein product is CASSLISGARGEQFF.